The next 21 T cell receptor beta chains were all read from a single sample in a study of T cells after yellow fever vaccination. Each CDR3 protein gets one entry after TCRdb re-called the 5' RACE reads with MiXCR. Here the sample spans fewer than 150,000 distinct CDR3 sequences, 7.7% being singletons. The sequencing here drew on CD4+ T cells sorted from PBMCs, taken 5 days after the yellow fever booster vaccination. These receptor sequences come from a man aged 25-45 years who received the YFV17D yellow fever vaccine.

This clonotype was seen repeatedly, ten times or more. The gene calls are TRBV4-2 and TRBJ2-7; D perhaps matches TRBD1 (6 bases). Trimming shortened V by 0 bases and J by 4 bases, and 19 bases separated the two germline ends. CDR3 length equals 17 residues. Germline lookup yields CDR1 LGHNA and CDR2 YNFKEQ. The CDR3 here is CASSQDFSSTGVYEQYF. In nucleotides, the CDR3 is TGTGCCAGCAGCCAAGACTTCTCTTCGACAGGAGTGTACGAGCAGTACTTC.

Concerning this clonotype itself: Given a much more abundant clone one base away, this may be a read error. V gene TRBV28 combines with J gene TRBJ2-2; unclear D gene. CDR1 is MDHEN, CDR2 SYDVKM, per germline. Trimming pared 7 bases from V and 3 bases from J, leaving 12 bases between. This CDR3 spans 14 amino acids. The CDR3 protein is CASIRSTHTGELFF. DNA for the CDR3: TGTGCCAGCATCCGGAGTACTCACACCGGGGAGCTGTTTTTT.

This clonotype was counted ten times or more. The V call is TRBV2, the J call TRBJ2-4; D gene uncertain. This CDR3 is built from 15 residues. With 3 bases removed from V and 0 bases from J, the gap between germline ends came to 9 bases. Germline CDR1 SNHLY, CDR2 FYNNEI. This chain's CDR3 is CASSDSVLAKNIQYF. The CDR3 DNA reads TGTGCCAGCAGTGACTCAGTCCTAGCCAAAAACATTCAGTACTTC.

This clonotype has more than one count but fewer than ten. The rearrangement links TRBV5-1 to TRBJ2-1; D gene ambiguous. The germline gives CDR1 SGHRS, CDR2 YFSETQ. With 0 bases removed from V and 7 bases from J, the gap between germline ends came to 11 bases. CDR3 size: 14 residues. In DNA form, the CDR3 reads TGCGCCAGCAGCTTGGTGGCGCCGCCTAATGAGCAGTTCTTC. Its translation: CASSLVAPPNEQFF.

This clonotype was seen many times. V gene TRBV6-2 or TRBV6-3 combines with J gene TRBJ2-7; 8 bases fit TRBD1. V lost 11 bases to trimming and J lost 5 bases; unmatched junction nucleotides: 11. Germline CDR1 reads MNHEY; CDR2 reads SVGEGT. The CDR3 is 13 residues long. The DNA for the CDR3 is TGTGCCGCCACGGACAGGGTTTTCAACGAGCAGTACTTC. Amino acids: CAATDRVFNEQYF.

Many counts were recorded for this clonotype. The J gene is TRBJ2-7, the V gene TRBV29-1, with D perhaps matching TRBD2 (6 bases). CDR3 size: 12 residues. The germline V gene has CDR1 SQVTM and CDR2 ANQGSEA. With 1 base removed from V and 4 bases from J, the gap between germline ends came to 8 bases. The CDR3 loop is CSVEGGEYEQYF. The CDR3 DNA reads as TGCAGCGTTGAAGGCGGGGAGTACGAGCAGTACTTC.

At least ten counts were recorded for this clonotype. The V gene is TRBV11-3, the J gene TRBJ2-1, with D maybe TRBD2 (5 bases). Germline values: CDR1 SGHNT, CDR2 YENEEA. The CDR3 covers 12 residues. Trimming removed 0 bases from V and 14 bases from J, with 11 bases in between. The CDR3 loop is CASSLDRTREFF. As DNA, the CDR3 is TGTGCCAGCAGCTTAGATCGGACGCGGGAGTTCTTC.

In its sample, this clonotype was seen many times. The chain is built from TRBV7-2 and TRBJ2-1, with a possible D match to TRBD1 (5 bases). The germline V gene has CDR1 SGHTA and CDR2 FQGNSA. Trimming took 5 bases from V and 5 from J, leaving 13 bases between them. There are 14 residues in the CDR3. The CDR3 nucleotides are TGTGCCAGCAGCCCAATCCGACAGCACAATGAGCAGTTCTTC. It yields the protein CASSPIRQHNEQFF. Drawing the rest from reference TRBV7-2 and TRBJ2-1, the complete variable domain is GAGVSQSPSNKVTEKGKDVELRCDPISGHTALYWYRQSLGQGLEFLIYFQGNSAPDKSGLPSDRFSAERTGGSVSTLTIQRTQQEDSAVYLCASSPIRQHNEQFFGPGTRLTVL.

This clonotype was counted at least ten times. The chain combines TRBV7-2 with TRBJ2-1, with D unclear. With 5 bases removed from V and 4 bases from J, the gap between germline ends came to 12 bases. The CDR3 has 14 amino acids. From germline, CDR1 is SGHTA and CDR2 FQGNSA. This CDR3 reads CASSPEPAYNEQFF. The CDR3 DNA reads TGTGCCAGCAGCCCGGAGCCAGCTTACAATGAGCAGTTCTTC.

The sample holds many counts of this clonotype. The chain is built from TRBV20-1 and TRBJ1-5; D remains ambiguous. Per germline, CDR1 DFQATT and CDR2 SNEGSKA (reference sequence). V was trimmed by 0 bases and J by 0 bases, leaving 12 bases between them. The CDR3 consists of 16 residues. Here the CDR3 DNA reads TGCAGTGCTAGAGAATTTCGTTCATATAGCAATCAGCCCCAGCATTTT. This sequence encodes CSAREFRSYSNQPQHF.

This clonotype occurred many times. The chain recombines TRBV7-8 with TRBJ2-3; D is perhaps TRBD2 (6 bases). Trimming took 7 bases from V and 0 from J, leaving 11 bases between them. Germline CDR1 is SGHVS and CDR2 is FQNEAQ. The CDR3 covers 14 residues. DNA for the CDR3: TGTGCCAGCACCCACGGGGGTAGCACAGATACGCAGTATTTT. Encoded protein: CASTHGGSTDTQYF.

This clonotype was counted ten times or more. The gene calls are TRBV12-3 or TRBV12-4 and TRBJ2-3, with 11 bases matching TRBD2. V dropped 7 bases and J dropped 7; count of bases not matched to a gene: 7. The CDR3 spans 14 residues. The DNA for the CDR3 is TGTGCCAGCACCATAGCGGGAGGGCCAAATACGCAGTATTTT. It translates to CASTIAGGPNTQYF.

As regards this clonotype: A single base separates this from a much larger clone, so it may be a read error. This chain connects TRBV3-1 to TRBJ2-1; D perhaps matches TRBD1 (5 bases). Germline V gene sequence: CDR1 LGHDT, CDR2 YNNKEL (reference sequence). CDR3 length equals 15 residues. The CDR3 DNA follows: TGTGCCTGCAGCAACAGCCAAGGGGCGAGATCCGAGCAGTTCTTC. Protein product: CACSNSQGARSEQFF.

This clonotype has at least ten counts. CDR3 loop: CASRPTSGSSTDTQYF. The CDR3 region has the DNA TGTGCCAGCAGACCCACTAGCGGGTCGAGCACAGATACGCAGTATTTT. The rearrangement joins TRBV2 to TRBJ2-3, with TRBD2 matching 9 bases. Trimming cost V 6 bases and J 0 bases; bases outside gene matches: 7. The CDR3 length is 16 residues. Germline V gives CDR1 SNHLY, CDR2 FYNNEI.

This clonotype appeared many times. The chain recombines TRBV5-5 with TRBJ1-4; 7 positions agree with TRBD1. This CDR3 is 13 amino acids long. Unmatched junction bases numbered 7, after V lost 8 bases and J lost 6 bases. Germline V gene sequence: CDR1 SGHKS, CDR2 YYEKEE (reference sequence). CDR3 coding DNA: TGTGCCAGTAAACAGGGGTTGGATGAAAAACTGTTTTTT. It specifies CASKQGLDEKLFF.

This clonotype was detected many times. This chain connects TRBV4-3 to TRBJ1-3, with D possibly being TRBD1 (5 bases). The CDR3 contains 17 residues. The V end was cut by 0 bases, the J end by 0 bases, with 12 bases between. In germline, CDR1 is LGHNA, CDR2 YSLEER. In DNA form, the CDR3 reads TGCGCCAGCAGCCAAGATCCGACAGCCTACTCTGGAAACACCATATATTTT. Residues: CASSQDPTAYSGNTIYF.

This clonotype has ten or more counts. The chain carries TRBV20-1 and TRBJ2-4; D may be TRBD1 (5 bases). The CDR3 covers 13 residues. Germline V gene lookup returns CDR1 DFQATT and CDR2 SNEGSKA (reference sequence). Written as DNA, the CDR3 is TGCAGCCCCAGGGAACTAGCCAAAAACATTCAGTACTTC. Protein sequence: CSPRELAKNIQYF.

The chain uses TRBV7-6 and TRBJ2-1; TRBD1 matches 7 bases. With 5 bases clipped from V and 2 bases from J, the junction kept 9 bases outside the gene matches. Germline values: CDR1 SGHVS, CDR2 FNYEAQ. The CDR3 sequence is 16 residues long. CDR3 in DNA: TGTGCCAGCAGCGACCCAGGGGGACGGACCTACAATGAGCAGTTCTTC. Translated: CASSDPGGRTYNEQFF.

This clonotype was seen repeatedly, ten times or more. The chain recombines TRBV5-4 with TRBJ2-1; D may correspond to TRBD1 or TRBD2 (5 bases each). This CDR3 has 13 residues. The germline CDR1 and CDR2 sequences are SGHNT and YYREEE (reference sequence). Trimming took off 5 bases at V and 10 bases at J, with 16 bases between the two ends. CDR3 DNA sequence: TGTGCCAGCAGAGGGGAGAGCGGCAGGGAGCAGTTCTTC. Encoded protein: CASRGESGREQFF.

The CDR3 nucleotides are TGTGCCAGCAGTTCTACCGGGGAGCAGTACTTC. It yields the protein CASSSTGEQYF. V gene TRBV12-3 or TRBV12-4 combines with J gene TRBJ2-7; D gene unclear. Between the trimmed V and J ends, which lost 4 bases and 7 bases, there was a span of 8 bases. The CDR3 totals 11 residues.

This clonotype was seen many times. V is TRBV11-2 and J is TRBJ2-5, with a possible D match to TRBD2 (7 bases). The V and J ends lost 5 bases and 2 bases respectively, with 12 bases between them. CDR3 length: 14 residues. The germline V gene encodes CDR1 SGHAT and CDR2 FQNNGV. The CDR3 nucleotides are TGTGCCAGCAGCATCAGGGGAGGGCAAGAGACCCAGTACTTC. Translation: CASSIRGGQETQYF.